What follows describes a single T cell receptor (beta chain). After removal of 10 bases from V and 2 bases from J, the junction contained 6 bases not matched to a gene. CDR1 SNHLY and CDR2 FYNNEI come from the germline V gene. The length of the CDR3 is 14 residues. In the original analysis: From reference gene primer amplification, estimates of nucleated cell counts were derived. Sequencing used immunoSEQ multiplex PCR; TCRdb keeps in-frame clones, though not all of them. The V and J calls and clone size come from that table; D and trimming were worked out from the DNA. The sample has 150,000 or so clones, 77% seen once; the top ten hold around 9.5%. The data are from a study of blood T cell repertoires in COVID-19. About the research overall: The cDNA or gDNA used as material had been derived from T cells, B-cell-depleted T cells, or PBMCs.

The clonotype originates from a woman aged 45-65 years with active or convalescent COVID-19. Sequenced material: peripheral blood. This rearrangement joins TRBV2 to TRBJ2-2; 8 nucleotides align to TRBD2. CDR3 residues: CATSGGPNTGELFF. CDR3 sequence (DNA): TGTGCCACCTCGGGGGGGCCCAACACCGGGGAGCTGTTTTTT.